The source of this T cell receptor beta chain is a study of CD8 T cells in ankylosing spondylitis. Only a few counts were recorded for this clonotype. What it recognizes is unknown. Points from the study as a whole: Characteristic of ankylosing spondylitis blood, it appeared, was a TCR beta motif comprising several highly homologous variants.

A single record per CDR3 protein comes from TCRdb applying MiXCR to the 5' RACE reads. Here the sample spans more than 400,000 distinct CDR3 sequences, approximately 5% being singletons. CDR3 length: 15 residues. After removal of 6 bases from V and 5 bases from J, the junction contained 8 bases not matched to a gene. The TCR sequence derives from a male donor with ankylosing spondylitis. The sequenced sample consisted of blood, either unsorted or a sorted T cell fraction (not recorded which). This chain joins TRBV12-3 or TRBV12-4 and TRBJ2-2; 8 bases are a match to TRBD1. CDR3 DNA sequence: TGTGCCAGCAGCAAAGACAGGGGCCGGACCGGGGAGCTGTTTTTT. Residues: CASSKDRGRTGELFF.